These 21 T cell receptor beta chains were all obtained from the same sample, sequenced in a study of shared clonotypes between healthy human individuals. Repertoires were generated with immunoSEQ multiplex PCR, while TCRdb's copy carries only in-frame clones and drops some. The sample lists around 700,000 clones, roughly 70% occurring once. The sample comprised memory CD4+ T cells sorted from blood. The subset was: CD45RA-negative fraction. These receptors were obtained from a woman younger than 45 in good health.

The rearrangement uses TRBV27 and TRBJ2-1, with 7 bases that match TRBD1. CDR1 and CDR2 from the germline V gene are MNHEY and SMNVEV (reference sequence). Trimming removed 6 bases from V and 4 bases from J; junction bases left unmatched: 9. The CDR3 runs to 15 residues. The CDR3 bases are TGTGCCAGCAGCCAGGGACAGCCGCCTTACAATGAGCAGTTCTTC. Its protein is CASSQGQPPYNEQFF.

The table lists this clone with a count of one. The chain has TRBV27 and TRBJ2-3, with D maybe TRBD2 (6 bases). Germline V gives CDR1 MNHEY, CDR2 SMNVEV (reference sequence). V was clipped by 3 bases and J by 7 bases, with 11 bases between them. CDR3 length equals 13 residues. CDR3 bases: TGTGCCAGCAGTTTGGAGGGTACGAATACGCAGTATTTT. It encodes CASSLEGTNTQYF.

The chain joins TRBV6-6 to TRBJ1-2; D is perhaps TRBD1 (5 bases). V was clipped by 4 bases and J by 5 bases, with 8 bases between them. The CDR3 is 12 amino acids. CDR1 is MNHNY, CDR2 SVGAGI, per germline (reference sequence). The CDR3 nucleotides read TGTGCCAGCAGTTCGGGGGATTATGGCTACACCTTC. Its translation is CASSSGDYGYTF.

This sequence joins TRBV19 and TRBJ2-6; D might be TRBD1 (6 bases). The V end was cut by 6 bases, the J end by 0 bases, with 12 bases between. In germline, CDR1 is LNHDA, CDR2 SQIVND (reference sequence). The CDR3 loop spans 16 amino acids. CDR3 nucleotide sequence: TGTGCCAGTAGCTCAGGGGTAAACTCTGGGGCCAACGTCCTGACTTTC. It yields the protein CASSSGVNSGANVLTF.

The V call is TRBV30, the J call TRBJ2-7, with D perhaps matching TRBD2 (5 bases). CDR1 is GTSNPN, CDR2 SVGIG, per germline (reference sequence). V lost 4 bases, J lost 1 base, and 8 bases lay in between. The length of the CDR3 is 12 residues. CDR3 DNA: TGTGCCTGGATTACTAGATCCTACGAGCAGTACTTC. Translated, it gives CAWITRSYEQYF. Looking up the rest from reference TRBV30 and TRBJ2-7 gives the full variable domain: SQTIHQWPATLVQPVGSPLSLECTVEGTSNPNLYWYRQAAGRGLQLLFYSVGIGQISSEVPQNLSASRPQDRQFILSSKKLLLSDSGFYLCAWITRSYEQYFGPGTRLTVT.

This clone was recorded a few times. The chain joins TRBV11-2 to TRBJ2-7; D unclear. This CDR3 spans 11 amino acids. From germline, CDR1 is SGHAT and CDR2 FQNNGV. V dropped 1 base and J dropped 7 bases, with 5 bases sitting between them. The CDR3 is CASSLVWEQYF. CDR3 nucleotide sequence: TGTGCCAGCAGCTTAGTGTGGGAGCAGTACTTC.

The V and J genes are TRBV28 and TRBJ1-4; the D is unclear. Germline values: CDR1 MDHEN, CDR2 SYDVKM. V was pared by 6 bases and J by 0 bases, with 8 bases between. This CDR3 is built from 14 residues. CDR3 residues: CASRSGSTNEKLFF. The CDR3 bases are TGTGCCAGCAGATCAGGATCAACTAATGAAAAACTGTTTTTT.

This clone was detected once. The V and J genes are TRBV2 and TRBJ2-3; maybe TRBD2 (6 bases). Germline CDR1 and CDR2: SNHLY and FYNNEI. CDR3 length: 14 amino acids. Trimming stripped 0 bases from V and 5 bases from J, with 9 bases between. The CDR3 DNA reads TGTGCCAGCAGTGAAGCGGGGCGGGGAGATACGCAGTATTTT. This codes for CASSEAGRGDTQYF.

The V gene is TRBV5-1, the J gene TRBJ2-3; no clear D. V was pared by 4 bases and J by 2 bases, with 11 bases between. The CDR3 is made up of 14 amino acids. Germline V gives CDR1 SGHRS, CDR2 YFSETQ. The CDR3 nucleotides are TGCGCCAGCAGCACCAGCCAGAACACAGATACGCAGTATTTT. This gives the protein CASSTSQNTDTQYF.

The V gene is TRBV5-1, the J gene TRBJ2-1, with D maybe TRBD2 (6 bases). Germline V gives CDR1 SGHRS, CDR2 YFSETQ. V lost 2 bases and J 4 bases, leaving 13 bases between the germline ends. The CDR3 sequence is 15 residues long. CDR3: CASSLLGEAYNEQFF. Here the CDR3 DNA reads TGCGCCAGCAGCTTACTCGGGGAGGCTTACAATGAGCAGTTCTTC.

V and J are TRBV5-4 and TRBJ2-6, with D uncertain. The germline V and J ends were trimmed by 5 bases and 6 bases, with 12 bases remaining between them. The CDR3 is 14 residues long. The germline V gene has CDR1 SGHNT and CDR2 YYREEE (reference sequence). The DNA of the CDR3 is TGTGCCAGCAGGCCAAGTTGGGAGGCCAACGTCCTGACTTTC. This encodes CASRPSWEANVLTF.

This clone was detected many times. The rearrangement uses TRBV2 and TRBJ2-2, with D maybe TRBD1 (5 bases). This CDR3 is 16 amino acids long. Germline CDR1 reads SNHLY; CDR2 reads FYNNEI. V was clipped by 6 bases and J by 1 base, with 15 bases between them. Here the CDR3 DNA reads TGTGCCAGCAGCGCCCAAGGGGTCCTGAACACCGGGGAGCTGTTTTTT. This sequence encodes CASSAQGVLNTGELFF.

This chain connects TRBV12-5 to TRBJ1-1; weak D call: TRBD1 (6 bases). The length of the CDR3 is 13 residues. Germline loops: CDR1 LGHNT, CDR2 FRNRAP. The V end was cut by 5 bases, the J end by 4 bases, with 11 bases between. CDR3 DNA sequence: TGTGCTAGTGGTATACAGGGTGCCACTGAAGCTTTCTTT. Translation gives CASGIQGATEAFF.

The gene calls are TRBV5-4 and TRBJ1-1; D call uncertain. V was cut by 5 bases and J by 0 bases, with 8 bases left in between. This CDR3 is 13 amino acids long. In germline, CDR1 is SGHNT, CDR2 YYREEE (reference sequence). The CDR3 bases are TGTGCCAGCAGTCGAGGACTGAACACTGAAGCTTTCTTT. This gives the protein CASSRGLNTEAFF.

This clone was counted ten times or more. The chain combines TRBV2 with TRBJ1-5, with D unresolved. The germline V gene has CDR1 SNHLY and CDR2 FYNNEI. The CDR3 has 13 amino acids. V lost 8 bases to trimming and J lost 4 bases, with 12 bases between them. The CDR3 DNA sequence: TGTGCCAGCGGACCTAGCCTTAATCAGCCCCAGCATTTT. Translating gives CASGPSLNQPQHF.

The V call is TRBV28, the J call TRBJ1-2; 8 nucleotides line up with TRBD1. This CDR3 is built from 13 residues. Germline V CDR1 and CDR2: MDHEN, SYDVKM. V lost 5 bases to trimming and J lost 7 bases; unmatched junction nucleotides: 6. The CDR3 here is CASSPGQESGYTF. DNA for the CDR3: TGTGCCAGCAGTCCGGGACAGGAAAGTGGCTACACCTTC.

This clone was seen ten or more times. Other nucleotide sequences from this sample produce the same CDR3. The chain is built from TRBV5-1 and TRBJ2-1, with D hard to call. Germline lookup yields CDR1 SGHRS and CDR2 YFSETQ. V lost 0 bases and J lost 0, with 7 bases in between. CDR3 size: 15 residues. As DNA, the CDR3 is TGCGCCAGCAGCTTGGACACAAGCTCCTACAATGAGCAGTTCTTC. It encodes CASSLDTSSYNEQFF. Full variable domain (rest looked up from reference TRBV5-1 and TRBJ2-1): KAGVTQTPRYLIKTRGQQVTLSCSPISGHRSVSWYQQTPGQGLQFLFEYFSETQRNKGNFPGRFSGRQFSNSRSEMNVSTLELGDSALYLCASSLDTSSYNEQFFGPGTRLTVL.

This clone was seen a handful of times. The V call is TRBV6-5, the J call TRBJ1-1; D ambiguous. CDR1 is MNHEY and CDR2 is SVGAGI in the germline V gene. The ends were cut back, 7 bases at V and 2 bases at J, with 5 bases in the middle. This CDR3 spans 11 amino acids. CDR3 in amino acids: CASKGNTEAFF. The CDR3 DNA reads TGTGCCAGCAAGGGAAACACTGAAGCTTTCTTT.

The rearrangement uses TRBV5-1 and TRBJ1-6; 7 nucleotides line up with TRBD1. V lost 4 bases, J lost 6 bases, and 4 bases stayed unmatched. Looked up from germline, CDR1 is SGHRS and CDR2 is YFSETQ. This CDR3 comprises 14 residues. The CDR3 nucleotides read TGCGCCAGCAGCGTGGGACAGACTAATTCACCCCTCCACTTT. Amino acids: CASSVGQTNSPLHF.

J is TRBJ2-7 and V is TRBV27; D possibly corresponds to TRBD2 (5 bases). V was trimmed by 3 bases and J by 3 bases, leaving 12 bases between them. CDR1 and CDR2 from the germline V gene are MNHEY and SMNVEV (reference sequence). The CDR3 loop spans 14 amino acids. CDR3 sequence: CASSFRGSRYEQYF. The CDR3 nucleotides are TGTGCCAGCAGTTTTCGAGGGAGCCGCTACGAGCAGTACTTC.

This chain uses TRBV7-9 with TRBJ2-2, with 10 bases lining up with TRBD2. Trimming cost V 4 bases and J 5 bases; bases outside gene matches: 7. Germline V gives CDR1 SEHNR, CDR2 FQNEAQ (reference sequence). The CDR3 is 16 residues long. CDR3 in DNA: TGTGCCAGCAGCTACCCCGGGACTAGCGTTACCGGGGAGCTGTTTTTT. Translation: CASSYPGTSVTGELFF.